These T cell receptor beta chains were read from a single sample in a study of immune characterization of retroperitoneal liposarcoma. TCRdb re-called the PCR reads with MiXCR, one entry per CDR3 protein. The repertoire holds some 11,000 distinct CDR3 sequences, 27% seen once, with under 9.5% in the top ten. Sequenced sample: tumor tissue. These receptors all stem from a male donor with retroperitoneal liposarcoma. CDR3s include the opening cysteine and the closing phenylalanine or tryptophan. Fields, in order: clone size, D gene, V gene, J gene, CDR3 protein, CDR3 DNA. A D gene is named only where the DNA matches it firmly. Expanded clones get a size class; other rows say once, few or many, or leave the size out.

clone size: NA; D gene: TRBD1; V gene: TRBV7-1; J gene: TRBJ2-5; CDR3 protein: CATWDSSYNEQYF; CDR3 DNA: TGTGCCACGTGGGACAGCTCCTACAATGAGCAGTACTTC
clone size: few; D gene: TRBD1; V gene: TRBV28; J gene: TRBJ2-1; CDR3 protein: CATITGGAHEQFF; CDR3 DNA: TGTGCCACCATTACAGGGGGCGCCCACGAGCAGTTCTTC
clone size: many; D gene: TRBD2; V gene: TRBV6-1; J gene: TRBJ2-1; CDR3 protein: CASSEEASGAETQFF; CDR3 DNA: TGTGCCAGCAGTGAAGAGGCTAGCGGGGCGGAGACCCAGTTCTTC
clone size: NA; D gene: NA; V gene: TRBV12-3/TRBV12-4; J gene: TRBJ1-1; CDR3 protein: CASSLKLGGLGFF; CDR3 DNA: TGTGCCAGCAGTTTAAAGTTGGGGGGGCTAGGTTTCTTT
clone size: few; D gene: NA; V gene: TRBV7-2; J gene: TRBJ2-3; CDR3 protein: CASSPGPARDTQYF; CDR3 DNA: TGTGCCAGCAGCCCCGGGCCTGCCCGGGATACGCAGTATTTT
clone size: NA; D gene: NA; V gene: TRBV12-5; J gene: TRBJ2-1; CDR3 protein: CASGQLLDREGKTQFF; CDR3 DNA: TGTGCTAGTGGGCAACTTTTGGACAGGGAGGGAAAGACCCAGTTCTTC
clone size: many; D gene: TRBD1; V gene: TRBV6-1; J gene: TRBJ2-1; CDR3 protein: CASRHRQGRYNEQFF; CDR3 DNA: TGTGCCAGCAGACATAGACAGGGGAGGTACAATGAGCAGTTCTTC
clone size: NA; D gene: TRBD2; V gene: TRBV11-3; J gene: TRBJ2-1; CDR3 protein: CASSFLAGGQETQFF; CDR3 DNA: TGTGCCAGCAGTTTCCTAGCGGGAGGACAAGAGACCCAGTTCTTC
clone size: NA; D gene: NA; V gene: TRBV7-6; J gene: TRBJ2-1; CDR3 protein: CASSSGGGFLNEQFF; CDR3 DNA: TGTGCCAGCAGCTCGGGGGGCGGCTTCTTGAATGAGCAGTTCTTC
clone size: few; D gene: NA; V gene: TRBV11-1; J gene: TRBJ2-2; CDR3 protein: CASSLSLGTGELFF; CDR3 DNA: TGTGCCAGCAGCTTATCTTTGGGCACCGGGGAGCTGTTTTTT
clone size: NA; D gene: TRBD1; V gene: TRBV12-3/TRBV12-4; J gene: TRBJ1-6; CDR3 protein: CASSRTGLNSPLHF; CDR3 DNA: TGTGCCAGCAGTCGGACAGGATTAAATTCACCCCTCCACTTT
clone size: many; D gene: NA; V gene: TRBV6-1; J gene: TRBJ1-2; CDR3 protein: CASSEGIGQYGYTF; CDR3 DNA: TGTGCCAGCAGTGAAGGAATAGGGCAGTATGGCTACACCTTC
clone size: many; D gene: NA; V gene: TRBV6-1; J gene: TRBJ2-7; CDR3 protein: CASWRGRTNYEQYF; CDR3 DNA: TGTGCCAGTTGGAGGGGAAGGACTAATTACGAGCAGTACTTC
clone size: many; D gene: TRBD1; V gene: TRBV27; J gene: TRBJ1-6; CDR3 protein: CASSLRDSYSPLHF; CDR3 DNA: TGTGCCAGCAGTTTAAGGGACAGCTATTCACCCCTCCACTTT
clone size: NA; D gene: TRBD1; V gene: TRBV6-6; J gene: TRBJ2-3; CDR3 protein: CASSGETGSSDTQYF; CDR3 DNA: TGTGCCAGCAGTGGGGAGACAGGGAGTTCAGATACGCAGTATTTT
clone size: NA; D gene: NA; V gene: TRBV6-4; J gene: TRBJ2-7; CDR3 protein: CASRRPRVASYEQYF; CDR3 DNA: TGTGCCAGTCGTCGGCCGAGGGTCGCCTCCTACGAGCAGTACTTC
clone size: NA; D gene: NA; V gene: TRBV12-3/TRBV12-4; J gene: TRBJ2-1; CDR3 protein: CASSLELGAEQFF; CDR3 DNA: TGTGCCAGCAGTTTAGAGTTAGGAGCTGAGCAGTTCTTC
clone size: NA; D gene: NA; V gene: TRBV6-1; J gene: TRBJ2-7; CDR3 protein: CASSEPDGTYEQYF; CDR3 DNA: TGTGCCAGCAGTGAACCAGACGGGACCTACGAGCAGTACTTC
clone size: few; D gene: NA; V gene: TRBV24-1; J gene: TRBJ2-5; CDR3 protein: CATSETGTQETQYF; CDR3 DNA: TGTGCCACCAGTGAGACCGGGACCCAAGAGACCCAGTACTTC
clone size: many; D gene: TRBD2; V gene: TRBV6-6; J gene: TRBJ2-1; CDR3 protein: CASSYSLAGDRDEQFF; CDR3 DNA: TGTGCCAGCAGTTACTCCCTAGCGGGAGATCGAGACGAGCAGTTCTTC
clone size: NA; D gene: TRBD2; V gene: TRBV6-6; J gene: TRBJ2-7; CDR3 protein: CASNPSGAYEQYF; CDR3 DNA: TGTGCCAGCAACCCTAGCGGAGCCTACGAGCAGTACTTC
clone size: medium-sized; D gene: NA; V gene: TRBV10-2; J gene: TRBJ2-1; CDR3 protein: CASSDPGRGQQFF; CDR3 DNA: TGCGCCAGCAGTGATCCAGGGCGGGGGCAACAGTTCTTC
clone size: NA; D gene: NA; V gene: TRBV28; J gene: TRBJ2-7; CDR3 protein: CASSSAQGGVYEQYF; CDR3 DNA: TGTGCCAGCAGCTCGGCGCAGGGCGGGGTTTACGAGCAGTACTTC
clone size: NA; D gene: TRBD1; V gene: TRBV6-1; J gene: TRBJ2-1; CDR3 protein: CASVRGQGPYEQFF; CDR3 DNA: TGTGCCAGCGTCAGGGGACAGGGCCCCTACGAGCAGTTCTTC
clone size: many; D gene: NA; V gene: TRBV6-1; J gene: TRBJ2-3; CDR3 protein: CASSYQGWSTDTQYF; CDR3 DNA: TGTGCCAGCAGTTATCAGGGATGGAGCACAGATACGCAGTATTTT
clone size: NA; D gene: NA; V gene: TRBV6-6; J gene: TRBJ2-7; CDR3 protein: CASSYSSLQKGPYEQYF; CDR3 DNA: TGTGCCAGCAGTTACTCCTCCCTTCAAAAGGGCCCCTACGAGCAGTACTTC
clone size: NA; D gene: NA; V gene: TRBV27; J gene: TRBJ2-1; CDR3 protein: CASSAGGMGNEQFF; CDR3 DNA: TGTGCCAGCAGTGCAGGGGGGATGGGAAATGAGCAGTTCTTC
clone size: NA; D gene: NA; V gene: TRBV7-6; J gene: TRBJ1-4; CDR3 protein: CASSSSEWTVLRF; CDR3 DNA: TGTGCCAGCAGCTCCTCGGAGTGGACAGTCTTACGGTTT
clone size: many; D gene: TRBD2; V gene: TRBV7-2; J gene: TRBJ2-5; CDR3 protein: CASSLARLAGGGETQYF; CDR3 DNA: TGTGCCAGCAGCTTAGCGCGACTAGCGGGGGGTGGGGAGACCCAGTACTTC
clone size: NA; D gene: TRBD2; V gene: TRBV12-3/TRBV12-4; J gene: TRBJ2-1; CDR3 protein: CASRGRTSGRNEQFF; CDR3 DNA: TGTGCCAGCAGGGGAAGGACTAGCGGGAGGAATGAGCAGTTCTTC
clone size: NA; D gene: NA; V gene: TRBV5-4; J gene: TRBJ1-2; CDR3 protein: CASSLGYGYTF; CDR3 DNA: TGTGCCAGCAGCCTTGGGTATGGCTACACCTTC
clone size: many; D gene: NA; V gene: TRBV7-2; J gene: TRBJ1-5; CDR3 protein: CASSRAGRNQPQHF; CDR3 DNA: TGTGCCAGTTCGAGGGCAGGGCGTAATCAGCCCCAGCATTTT
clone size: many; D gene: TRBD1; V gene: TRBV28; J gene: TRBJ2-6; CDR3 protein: CATRQGATGANVLTF; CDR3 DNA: TGTGCCACCCGACAGGGGGCCACTGGGGCCAACGTCCTGACTTTC
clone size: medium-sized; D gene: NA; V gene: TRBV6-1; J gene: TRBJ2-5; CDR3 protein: CASRLNQETQYF; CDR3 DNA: TGTGCCAGCAGGCTGAATCAAGAGACCCAGTACTTC
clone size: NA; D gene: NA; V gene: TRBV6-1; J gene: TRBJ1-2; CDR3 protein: CASSRYRQEDYGYTF; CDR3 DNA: TGTGCCAGCAGTAGGTACCGACAGGAGGACTATGGCTACACCTTC
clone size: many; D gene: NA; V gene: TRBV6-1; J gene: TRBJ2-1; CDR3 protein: CASVGGDSSYEQFF; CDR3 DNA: TGTGCCTCGGTGGGGGGGGACAGCTCCTACGAGCAGTTCTTC
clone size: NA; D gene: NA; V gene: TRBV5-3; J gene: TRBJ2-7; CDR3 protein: CASSLEHSSSEQYF; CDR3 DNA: TGTGCCAGCAGCTTGGAGCATTCCTCCAGCGAGCAGTACTTC